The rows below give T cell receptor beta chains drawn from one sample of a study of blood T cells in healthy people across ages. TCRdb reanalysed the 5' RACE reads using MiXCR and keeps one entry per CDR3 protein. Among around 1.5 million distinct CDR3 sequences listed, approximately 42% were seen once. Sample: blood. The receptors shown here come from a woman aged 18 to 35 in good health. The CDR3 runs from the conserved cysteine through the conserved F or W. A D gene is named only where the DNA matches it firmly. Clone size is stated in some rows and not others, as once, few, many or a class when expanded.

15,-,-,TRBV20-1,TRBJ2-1,TGCAGTGCTCCTCGGGGCGGTTACTCCTACAATGAGCAGTTCTTC,CSAPRGGYSYNEQFF
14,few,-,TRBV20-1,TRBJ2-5,TGCAGTGCTAGGACCCTCAAAACAAGGGAGACCCAGTACTTC,CSARTLKTRETQYF
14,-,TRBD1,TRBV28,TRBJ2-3,TGTGCCAGCTCTGGGGACAGTCAATCGGATACGCAGTATTTT,CASSGDSQSDTQYF
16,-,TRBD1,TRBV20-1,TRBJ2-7,TGCAGTGCTAGAGATCAAGGGACAGGGGTTTCCTACGAGCAGTACTTC,CSARDQGTGVSYEQYF
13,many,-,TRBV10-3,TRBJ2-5,TGTGCCATCAGTGAGAGAGCGGAATATGAGCAGTACTTC,CAISERAEYEQYF
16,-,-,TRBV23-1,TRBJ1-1,TGCGCCAGCAGTCAATCGAGGGGGGGGTTATACACTGAAGCTTTCTTT,CASSQSRGGLYTEAFF
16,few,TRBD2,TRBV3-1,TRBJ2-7,TGTGCCAGCAGCCTCAAACTAGCGGGAGTCCCCTACGAGCAGTACTTC,CASSLKLAGVPYEQYF
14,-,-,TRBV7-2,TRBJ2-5,TGTGCCAGCAGCTTAGCGGTGGCAGAAGAGACCCAGTACTTC,CASSLAVAEETQYF
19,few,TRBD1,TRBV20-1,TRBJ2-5,TGCAGTGCTAGAGCTCCGGGACAGGAGCCCCAGTTGCCGTTAGAGACCCAGTACTTC,CSARAPGQEPQLPLETQYF
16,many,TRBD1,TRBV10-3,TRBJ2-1,TGTGCCATCAGTGAGTCACAGGGGGCGGCCTACAATGAGCAGTTCTTC,CAISESQGAAYNEQFF
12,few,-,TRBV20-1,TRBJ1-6,TGCAGTGTTCAGAGAGAAAATTCACCCCTCCACTTT,CSVQRENSPLHF
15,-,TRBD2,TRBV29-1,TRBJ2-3,TGCAGCGTCACACTAGCGGGGGGGCCCGGAGATACGCAGTATTTT,CSVTLAGGPGDTQYF
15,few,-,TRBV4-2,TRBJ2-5,TGTGCCAGCAGCCAAGACTGGCTAGTAGCCAATGAGCAGTACTTC,CASSQDWLVANEQYF
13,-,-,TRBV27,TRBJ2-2,TGTGCCAGTACCGACTACAACACCGGGGAGCTGTTTTTT,CASTDYNTGELFF
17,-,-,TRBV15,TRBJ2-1,TGTGCCACCAGCAGAGATTTCGGGGATCTCTCCTACAATGAGCAGTTCTTC,CATSRDFGDLSYNEQFF
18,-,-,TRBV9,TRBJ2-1,TGTGCCAGCAGCGTAGCAAAAGGGTCGAACGCTGGCCTTGGTGAGCAGTTCTTC,CASSVAKGSNAGLGEQFF
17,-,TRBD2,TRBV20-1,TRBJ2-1,TGCAGTGCTAGGTCTCTAGCGGGGGGCGAGCTGTACAATGAGCAGTTCTTC,CSARSLAGGELYNEQFF
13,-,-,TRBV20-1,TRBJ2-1,TGCAGTGCTCCCGTTAGCTCCTACAATGAGCAGTTCTTC,CSAPVSSYNEQFF
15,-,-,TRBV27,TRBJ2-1,TGTGCCAGCAGTTTGCAACTTCTGGACTACAATGAGCAGTTCTTC,CASSLQLLDYNEQFF
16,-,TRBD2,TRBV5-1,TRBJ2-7,TGCGCCAGCAGTTCAGCGGGGACTAGCGGGAGCGAAGAGCAGTACTTC,CASSSAGTSGSEEQYF
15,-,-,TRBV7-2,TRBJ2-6,TGTGCCAGCGGCTACACAGAAGCTGGGGCCAACGTCCTGACTTTC,CASGYTEAGANVLTF
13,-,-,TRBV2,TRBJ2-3,TGTGCCAGCAGTGAACCCGAAGTCGGGATGCAGTATTTT,CASSEPEVGMQYF
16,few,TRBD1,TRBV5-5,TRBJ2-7,TGTGCCAGCAGCGCAAATACAGGGGTAGGGTTGGGCGAGCAGTACTTC,CASSANTGVGLGEQYF
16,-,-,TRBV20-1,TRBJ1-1,TGCAGTGCTAGAGACGCGAACCAGGGGAGTGACACTGAAGCTTTCTTT,CSARDANQGSDTEAFF
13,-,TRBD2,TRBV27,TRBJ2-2,TGTGCCAGCAGTTTTCGGGGGGCCGGGGAGCTGTTTTTT,CASSFRGAGELFF
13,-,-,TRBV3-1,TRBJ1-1,TGTGCCAGCAGCCAACTTTCGACCGAGGGGGCTTTCTTT,CASSQLSTEGAFF
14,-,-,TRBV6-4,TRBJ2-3,TGTGCCAGCAGTGCTGGGACTTACACAGATACGCAGTATTTT,CASSAGTYTDTQYF
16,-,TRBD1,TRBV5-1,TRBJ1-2,TGCGCCAGCAGCAACGACCGGGACAGGGGGCCCAGTGGCTACACCTTC,CASSNDRDRGPSGYTF
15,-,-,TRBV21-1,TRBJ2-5,TGTGCCAGCAGCAAACTAGCGGGAGCCCAAGAGACCCAGTACTTC,CASSKLAGAQETQYF
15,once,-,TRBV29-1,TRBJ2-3,TGCAGCGCAAAGGGGGACAAAACTAGCATAGATACGCAGTATTTT,CSAKGDKTSIDTQYF
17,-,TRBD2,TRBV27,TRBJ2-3,TGTGCCAGCAGTTTATCTCTAGCGGAGGGTAACACAGATACGCAGTATTTT,CASSLSLAEGNTDTQYF